A single sample gave rise to the 12 T cell receptor beta chains below, sequenced in a study of T-cell memory formation after mild COVID-19. TCRdb ran MiXCR on the 5' RACE reads and lists one entry per CDR3 protein. The sample has 250,000 to 300,000 distinct CDR3 sequences, approximately 18% seen once. The sample taken for sequencing was PBMCs or a T cell subset sorted from them (not recorded which). These receptors came from a man in his late teens or twenties who had mild COVID-19 (a few samples of this study predate the infection). Cell type and time point are not known.

This clonotype was seen more than once but under ten times. The V gene is TRBV7-9, the J gene TRBJ1-4, with D unclear. The CDR3 sequence is 14 residues long. Trimming stripped 3 bases from V and 5 bases from J, with 10 bases between. In germline, CDR1 is SEHNR, CDR2 FQNEAQ (reference sequence). The DNA of the CDR3 is TGTGCCAGCAGCTTTAACCCTCAAAATGAAAAACTGTTTTTT. It yields the protein CASSFNPQNEKLFF.

This clonotype was found a few times. This CDR3 reads CASSLSWTLNQETQYF. CDR3 bases: TGTGCCAGCAGCTTATCGTGGACATTAAACCAAGAGACCCAGTACTTC. The V and J genes are TRBV7-2 and TRBJ2-5; a possible D gene is TRBD1 (5 bases). Trimming removed 2 bases at V and 0 bases at J, with 13 bases between. CDR3 size: 16 residues. Germline V gene data show CDR1 as SGHTA and CDR2 as FQGNSA.

This clonotype was observed at least ten times. V usage is TRBV6-5 and J usage is TRBJ1-3; D might be TRBD1 (5 bases). Deletions cut 3 bases from V and 2 bases from J, with 8 bases between. This CDR3 comprises 14 residues. Germline V gene data show CDR1 as MNHEY and CDR2 as SVGAGI. The CDR3 bases are TGTGCCAGCAGTTATTCGACAGCTGGAAACACCATATATTTT. This gives the protein CASSYSTAGNTIYF.

V is TRBV19 and J is TRBJ2-3; tentatively, D is TRBD1 (5 bases). Trimming removed 10 bases at V and 2 bases at J, with 25 bases between. CDR1 is LNHDA, CDR2 SQIVND, per germline (reference sequence). The CDR3 consists of 17 residues. The CDR3 sequence: CATSSQQGDRITDTQYF. The CDR3 nucleotides read TGTGCCACCAGTTCACAGCAGGGTGACCGTATCACAGATACGCAGTATTTT.

The chain couples TRBV6-5 to TRBJ2-3; 8 bases fit TRBD2. The length of the CDR3 is 15 residues. The V gene end was trimmed by 2 bases and the J gene end by 1 base; junction bases not matched to a gene: 2. CDR1 and CDR2 (germline): MNHEY, SVGAGI. This chain's CDR3 is CASSYDGGGTDTQYF. The DNA of the CDR3 is TGTGCCAGCAGTTACGACGGGGGGGGCACAGATACGCAGTATTTT.

The chain links TRBV20-1 to TRBJ2-5; TRBD1 agrees at 9 bases. The CDR3 consists of 16 residues. V lost 8 bases, J lost 0 bases, and 13 bases stayed unmatched. CDR1 is DFQATT, CDR2 SNEGSKA, per germline (reference sequence). This chain's CDR3 is CSPLGGQGIDQETQYF. Here the CDR3 DNA reads TGCAGTCCCTTAGGGGGACAGGGTATCGACCAAGAGACCCAGTACTTC.

The gene calls are TRBV25-1 and TRBJ2-7; D is uncertain. This CDR3 comprises 13 residues. The ends were cut back, 0 bases at V and 9 bases at J, with 12 bases in the middle. CDR1 and CDR2 (germline): MGHDK, SYGVNS. DNA of the CDR3: TGTGCCAGCAGTGAATATTCTTACGTCGGGCAGTACTTC. It encodes CASSEYSYVGQYF.

The chain uses TRBV4-3 and TRBJ1-2; TRBD1 is a possible D gene (6 bases). V was pared by 0 bases and J by 1 base, with 12 bases between. Germline assignment: CDR1 LGHNA and CDR2 YSLEER. This CDR3 has 16 amino acids. The CDR3 reads CASSQEGGPFNYGYTF. The DNA for the CDR3 is TGCGCCAGCAGCCAAGAAGGGGGGCCTTTTAACTATGGCTACACCTTC.

This clonotype was seen a handful of times. The genes are TRBV15 and TRBJ2-1; unclear D gene. V was shortened by 5 bases and J by 1 base, with 12 bases between the two germline ends. CDR3 size: 15 residues. Germline V lookup: CDR1 LNHNV, CDR2 YYDKDF (reference sequence). The CDR3 region has the DNA TGTGCCACCAGCCCGGGCTGGGGATCCTACAATGAGCAGTTCTTC. This sequence encodes CATSPGWGSYNEQFF.

V usage is TRBV25-1 and J usage is TRBJ2-7, with D maybe TRBD1 (6 bases). Per the germline V gene, CDR1 is MGHDK and CDR2 is SYGVNS. The CDR3 is made up of 15 amino acids. V was shortened by 8 bases and J by 5 bases, with 22 bases between the two germline ends. The DNA for the CDR3 is TGTGCCAGCCGGTCCCAACAGGGAAAGAAGGACGAGCAGTACTTC. It yields the protein CASRSQQGKKDEQYF.

This clonotype was picked up many times. The chain couples TRBV12-3 or TRBV12-4 to TRBJ1-5; tentatively, D is TRBD1 (5 bases). V lost 0 bases and J 2 bases, leaving 8 bases between the germline ends. CDR3 length: 15 amino acids. CDR3 DNA: TGTGCCAGCAGTTTAGCCCAGGGTGGCAATCAGCCCCAGCATTTT. Translated, it gives CASSLAQGGNQPQHF.

This clonotype was observed a few times. V usage is TRBV5-5 and J usage is TRBJ1-1, with a possible D match to TRBD1 (5 bases). In germline, CDR1 is SGHKS, CDR2 YYEKEE (reference sequence). Trimming stripped 4 bases from V and 10 bases from J, with 26 bases between. The CDR3 totals 16 residues. Here the CDR3 DNA reads TGTGCCAGCAGCCTACTTACTCGGGGCACCCGTTCGGGAGCTTTCTTT. It specifies CASSLLTRGTRSGAFF.